This T cell receptor beta chain was obtained from a study of beta chain features in type 1 diabetes. Findings and limits, study-wide: Researchers report that Type 1 diabetes patients had moderately but significantly shorter TCRB CDR3s across all four CD4+ subsets. A pattern of fewer insertions and more deletions at VDJ junctions was seen in type 1 diabetes patients.

Germline values: CDR1 SGHVS, CDR2 FQNEAQ. Trimming shortened V by 3 bases and J by 0 bases, and 12 bases separated the two germline ends. The CDR3 contains 16 residues. Expressed TCRB transcripts were sequenced because the isolated RNA had all been reverse transcribed beforehand. TCRdb keeps only in-frame clones here, not all; method: immunoSEQ multiplex PCR. The sample includes approximately 150,000 clones, about 13% of them seen just once. This clone has a handful of counts. Its antigen remains unknown. Sequences were obtained from central memory CD4+ T cells from blood. The chain recombines TRBV7-8 with TRBJ1-3, with unresolved D. This receptor was obtained from a man aged 18 to 30 with type 1 diabetes. The CDR3 region is CASSFREVTSGNTIYF. CDR3 sequence (DNA): TGTGCCAGCAGCTTTCGTGAGGTGACCTCTGGAAACACCATATATTTT.